These 8 T cell receptor beta chains were sequenced from one sample in a study of T-cell reconstitution after alpha-beta-depleted transplantation in children. Preparing the TCRbeta library involved the use of unique molecular identifiers. MiXCR, applied by TCRdb to the PCR reads, yields one record per CDR3 protein. The repertoire has 250,000 to 350,000 distinct CDR3 sequences, 9.9% of them found once; the top ten carry 10%. Material: PBMCs from the stem cell graft donor, obtained from the stem cell graft. All receptors come from a human donor who donated a stem cell graft to a child with SCID.

Details on this clonotype: One end of the junction is discordant with germline, which a read error may explain. The chain couples TRBV18 to TRBJ2-3, with 7 positions matching TRBD2. The CDR3 runs to 15 residues. Germline loops: CDR1 KGHSH, CDR2 LQKENI. CDR3 residues: CASSPPAGPTDTQYF. CDR3 DNA sequence: TGCGCCAGCTCACCCCCAGCGGGGCCGACAGATACGCAGTATTTT.

V gene TRBV25-1 combines with J gene TRBJ2-7; maybe TRBD2 (5 bases). The V gene's germline CDR1 is MGHDK and CDR2 SYGVNS. The CDR3 totals 13 residues. Trimming shortened V by 8 bases and J by 0 bases, and 11 bases separated the two germline ends. The CDR3 loop is CASGSGNSYEQYF. The CDR3 DNA sequence: TGTGCCAGCGGTTCGGGGAACTCCTACGAGCAGTACTTC.

In the case of this clonotype: This may come from a read error, since a much larger clone is one base off. The CDR3 DNA reads as TGCGCCAGCAGTTATGGAGCGGGGGGGCCGCAGTATGAGCAGTTCTTC. It translates to CASSYGAGGPQYEQFF. The chain joins TRBV5-1 to TRBJ2-1; 10 nucleotides align to TRBD2. Trimming cost V 5 bases and J 8 bases; bases outside gene matches: 13. CDR3 size: 16 residues. CDR1 and CDR2 (germline): SGHRS, YFSETQ.

This clonotype was seen only a few times. The chain carries TRBV11-1 and TRBJ2-3; 11 bases line up with TRBD1. The trim removed 5 bases at V and 0 bases at J, leaving 10 bases unmatched. The germline gives CDR1 SGHAT, CDR2 FQDESV (reference sequence). CDR3 length equals 18 residues. The CDR3 DNA is TGTGCCAGCAGCGGTCCGGGACAGGGGGTGACTAGCACAGATACGCAGTATTTT. Encoded protein: CASSGPGQGVTSTDTQYF. Full variable domain (missing parts from reference TRBV11-1 and TRBJ2-3): EAEVAQSPRYKITEKSQAVAFWCDPISGHATLYWYRQILGQGPELLVQFQDESVVDDSQLPKDRFSAERLKGVDSTLKIQPAELGDSAMYLCASSGPGQGVTSTDTQYFGPGTRLTVL.

This clonotype was counted between two and nine times. The chain combines TRBV9 with TRBJ1-5; 8 bases agree with TRBD1. With 0 bases clipped from V and 5 bases from J, the junction kept 4 bases outside the gene matches. There are 15 residues in the CDR3. Germline V gene data show CDR1 as SGDLS and CDR2 as YYNGEE. The CDR3, as DNA: TGTGCCAGCAGCGTAGATGCAGGGGGCCATCAGCCCCAGCATTTT. Its protein is CASSVDAGGHQPQHF.

This clonotype came up a few times. The chain recombines TRBV6-1 with TRBJ1-2; D unclear. The germline V and J ends were trimmed by 6 bases and 4 bases, with 12 bases remaining between them. CDR1 MNHNS and CDR2 SASEGT come from the germline V gene. This CDR3 comprises 13 residues. The CDR3 DNA is TGTGCCAGCAGCCCCATCGGGTTCTATGGCTACACCTTC. It is translated as CASSPIGFYGYTF.

The chain joins TRBV12-3 or TRBV12-4 to TRBJ2-4, with TRBD2 as a possible D gene (6 bases). The V and J ends lost 1 base and 0 bases respectively, with 10 bases between them. The CDR3 is 16 residues long. The DNA for the CDR3 is TGTGCCAGCAGTTTAGTTGGAGGGCTAGCCAAAAACATTCAGTACTTC. Residues: CASSLVGGLAKNIQYF.

The chain uses TRBV12-5 and TRBJ2-3; D remains unclear. V dropped 7 bases and J dropped 5 bases, with 7 bases sitting between them. The germline V gene has CDR1 LGHNT and CDR2 FRNRAP. The CDR3 covers 11 residues. This CDR3 is CASVEQDTQYF. As DNA, the CDR3 is TGTGCTAGTGTTGAGCAAGATACGCAGTATTTT.